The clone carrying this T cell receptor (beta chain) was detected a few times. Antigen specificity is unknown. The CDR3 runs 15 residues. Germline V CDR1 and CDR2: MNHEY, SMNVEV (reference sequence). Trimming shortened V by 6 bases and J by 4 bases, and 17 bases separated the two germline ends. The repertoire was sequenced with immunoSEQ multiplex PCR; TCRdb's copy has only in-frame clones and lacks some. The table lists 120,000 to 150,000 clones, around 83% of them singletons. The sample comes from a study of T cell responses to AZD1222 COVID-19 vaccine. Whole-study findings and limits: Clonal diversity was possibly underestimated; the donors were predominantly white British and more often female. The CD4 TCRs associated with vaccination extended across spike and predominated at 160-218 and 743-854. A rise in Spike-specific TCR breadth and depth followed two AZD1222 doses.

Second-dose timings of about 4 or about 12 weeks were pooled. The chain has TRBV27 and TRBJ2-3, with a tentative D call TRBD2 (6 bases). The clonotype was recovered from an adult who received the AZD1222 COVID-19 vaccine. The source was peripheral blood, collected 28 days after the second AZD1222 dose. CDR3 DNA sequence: TGTGCCAGCAGCTCGGGAGCCTGGGGGTCAGATACGCAGTATTTT. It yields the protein CASSSGAWGSDTQYF.